This T cell receptor beta chain comes out of a study of CD4 T cells in relation to SARS-CoV-2 and coronaviruses. This CDR3 is 13 amino acids long. V shed 5 bases and J shed 3 bases, with 10 bases lying between them. CDR1 is SGDLS and CDR2 is YYNGEE in the germline V gene. Naive and memory CD4+ T cells were cultured with CEF, then survey-sequenced. Measured with immunoSEQ multiplex PCR; TCRdb has only the in-frame clones, and not every one. The sample has some 30,000 clones, about 70% seen once. Study results and limitations: This crossreactivity analysis covered spike protein alone, no other viral proteins. Roughly 69% of donors had memory CD4+ clonotypes crossrecognizing SARS-CoV-2 and common cold coronavirus spike. No donor gave both pre-pandemic and post-infection samples.

As concerns this clone: Its matching antigen is unknown.

This chain connects TRBV9 to TRBJ2-3, with D maybe TRBD2 (6 bases). This receptor was obtained from an adult with COVID-19. Specimen: memory CD4+ T cells from PBMCs, cultured in vitro. DNA for the CDR3: TGTGCCAGCAGTGCGGGGTTAACAGATACGCAGTATTTT. This sequence encodes CASSAGLTDTQYF.